This T cell receptor beta chain was sequenced during a study of beta chain features in type 1 diabetes (dated by TCRdb to 2016 to 2019). About the study as a whole: No differences in mean age, gender distribution, total cell number or subset yield were found between patients and healthy donors. Across all samples, fewer than 110,000,000 sorted cells were examined, and cell number per subset correlated strongly with RNA yield. In the study, TCRB repertoires of sorted circulating CD4+ T cell subsets from recently diagnosed type 1 diabetes patients were compared with those of matched healthy donors. Regulatory and stem cell-like memory subsets were obtained from only 8 patients and roughly eight healthy donors, while naive and central memory subsets were obtained from all 30 or so donors.

To note about this clone: Its binding antigen is unknown. No much larger clonotype is one base removed from it; base qualities were not supplied.

From each donor, a single peripheral blood sample of about 110 mL on average was drawn into heparinised tubes. Using a panel that included CD45RO, CCR7, CD25, CD127, CD95 and CD27, naive, central memory, regulatory and stem cell-like memory CD4+ T cells were sorted on a BD FACSAria II. Purity was above 95% for every sorted population. Right away, PBMCs were isolated by Lymphoprep density gradient centrifugation and were stained directly, with no culture step. To minimize batch effects, samples were stained and sorted in pairs, one healthy donor with one patient per experiment. The entire isolated RNA was reverse transcribed using the High Capacity cDNA Reverse Transcription Kit, and thus expressed TCRB transcripts were sequenced. Deep immunoSEQ sequencing was performed on naive, central memory and regulatory T cell samples, with an average of approximately 3.9 million total reads per sample. After sorted cells were lysed in RLT buffer, RNA was extracted with DNase-treated RNeasy Micro or Mini kits, with the choice depending on cell number. To prevent cross-contamination, each cell subset was processed individually, whereas patient and healthy donor samples were processed jointly. The immunoSEQ multiplex PCR was used to amplify TCRB sequences from cDNA, generating 87-bp fragments that spanned the CDR3 region. Amplicons were sequenced on the Illumina HiSeq platform. The original pipeline was this. PCR bias was computationally corrected using synthetic template baselines, reads within Hamming distance 2 were collapsed, and singletons that could not be merged were discarded. Reads were aligned against IMGT so that V, D and J genes, CDR3 length and insertions or deletions at six rearrangement sites could be assigned. Within each subset, clonotype counts were normalized to sorted cell number, and only after that were true diversity and Gini coefficients computed with the tcR R package. The overlap coefficient, calculated on TCRB nucleotide sequences, was used to quantify repertoire sharing. Out-of-frame TCRB sequences from naive cells were analyzed as a proxy for the pre-selection repertoire. TCRdb took over this immuneACCESS table, retaining in-frame rearrangements with V and J assigned. Such tables are incomplete; in checked studies, under half of the missing clones stem from an unresolved V gene, and the remainder is unexplained. That table gives V, J and clone size, and the DNA gave D and trimming. For this sample the table gives about 410,000 clones, of which around 13% were detected only once. Roughly 0.035% of the sample lies in the top ten.

The V end loses 3 bases and the J end loses 9 bases, and a stretch of 6 bases separates them. The CDR3 holds 11 amino acids from the cysteine to the phenylalanine. The entry retains the CDR3 DNA only, 33 bases that are in frame from base 1. CDR1 and CDR2 are drawn from the germline V gene: MNHEY, SVGAGI. The paper's findings and limits, for the study overall: Because small numbers of individuals were included in the HLA sub-analyses, any influence of HLA type on TCRB rearrangement was left unresolved. At VDJ recombination sites, type 1 diabetes patients had fewer insertions and more deleted nucleotides, which implies abnormalities in thymic rearrangement. PCR may preferentially amplify shorter templates, but because patient and control samples were amplified and corrected together, any resulting skew would affect both groups equally. Because cDNA was sequenced instead of genomic DNA, highly expressing activated cells could be over-represented, though the groups showed no difference in activation or CD3 levels. In all four CD4+ subsets, TCRB CDR3 length was moderately but significantly shorter in type 1 diabetes patients. The naive, central memory and regulatory TCRB repertoires appeared to resemble one another more closely among patients than among healthy donors.

The sample consisted of naive CD4+ T cells from blood. The cell subset or site label on this specimen signifies: true naive CD4+ T cells. The chain is made from TRBV6-5 and TRBJ2-1; the D gene is perhaps TRBD2, from 5 matching bases. The receptor was isolated from a man younger than 45 in good health. The CDR3 has the sequence CASSYAGEQFF. The nucleotides read TGTGCCAGCAGTTATGCGGGTGAGCAGTTCTTC.